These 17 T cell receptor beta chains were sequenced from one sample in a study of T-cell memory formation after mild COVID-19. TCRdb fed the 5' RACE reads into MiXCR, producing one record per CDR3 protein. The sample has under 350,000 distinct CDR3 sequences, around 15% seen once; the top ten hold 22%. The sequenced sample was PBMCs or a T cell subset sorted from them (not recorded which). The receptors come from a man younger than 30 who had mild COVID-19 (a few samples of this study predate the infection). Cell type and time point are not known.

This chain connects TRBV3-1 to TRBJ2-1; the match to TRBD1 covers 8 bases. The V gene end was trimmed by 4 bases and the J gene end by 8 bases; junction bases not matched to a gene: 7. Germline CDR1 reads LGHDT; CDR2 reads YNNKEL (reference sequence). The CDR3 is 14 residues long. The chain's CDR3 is CASSLLDRAHEQFF. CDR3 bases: TGTGCCAGCAGCCTACTGGACAGGGCTCATGAGCAGTTCTTC.

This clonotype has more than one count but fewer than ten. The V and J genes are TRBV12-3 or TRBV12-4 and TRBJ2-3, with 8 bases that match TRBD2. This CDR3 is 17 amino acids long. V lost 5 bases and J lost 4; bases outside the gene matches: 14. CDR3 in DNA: TGTGCCAGCAGTCCGGGGACTAGAACGATTCTGTCAGATACGCAGTATTTT. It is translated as CASSPGTRTILSDTQYF.

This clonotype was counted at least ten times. The CDR3 loop is CASSRGWGAGQETQYF. As DNA, the CDR3 is TGTGCCAGCAGCCGCGGATGGGGGGCGGGACAAGAGACCCAGTACTTC. The rearrangement uses TRBV7-8 and TRBJ2-5; D tentatively fits TRBD1 or TRBD2 (6 bases each). The CDR3 is made up of 16 amino acids. The V gene's germline CDR1 is SGHVS and CDR2 FQNEAQ. V was trimmed by 5 bases and J by 2 bases, leaving 18 bases between them.

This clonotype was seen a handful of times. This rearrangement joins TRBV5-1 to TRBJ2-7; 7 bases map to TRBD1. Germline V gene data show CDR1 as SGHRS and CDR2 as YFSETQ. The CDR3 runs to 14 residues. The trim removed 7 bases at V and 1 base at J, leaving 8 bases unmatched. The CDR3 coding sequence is TGCGCCAGCCAAAAAGGGACAGCATCCTACGAGCAGTACTTC. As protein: CASQKGTASYEQYF.

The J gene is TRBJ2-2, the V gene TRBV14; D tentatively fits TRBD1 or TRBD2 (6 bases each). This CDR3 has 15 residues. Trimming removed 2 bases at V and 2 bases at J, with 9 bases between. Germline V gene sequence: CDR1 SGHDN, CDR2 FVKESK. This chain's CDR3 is CASSQWGANTGELFF. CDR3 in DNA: TGTGCCAGCAGCCAATGGGGGGCCAACACCGGGGAGCTGTTTTTT.

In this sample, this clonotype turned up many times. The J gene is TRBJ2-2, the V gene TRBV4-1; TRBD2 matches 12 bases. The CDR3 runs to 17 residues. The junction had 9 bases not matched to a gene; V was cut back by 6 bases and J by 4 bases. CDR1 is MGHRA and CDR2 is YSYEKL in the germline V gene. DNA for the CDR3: TGCGCCAGCAGTGCTAGACTAGCGGGGGTGATCACCGGGGAGCTGTTTTTT. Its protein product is CASSARLAGVITGELFF.

CDR3 DNA sequence: TGTGCCATCAGTGACCGAAACAGGGTCGGCACCGGGGAGCTGTTTTTT. This encodes CAISDRNRVGTGELFF. V and J are TRBV10-3 and TRBJ2-2; possible D gene TRBD1, 6 bases. Germline CDR1 is ENHRY and CDR2 is SYGVKD. V was shortened by 3 bases and J by 4 bases, with 15 bases between the two germline ends. The CDR3 runs 16 residues.

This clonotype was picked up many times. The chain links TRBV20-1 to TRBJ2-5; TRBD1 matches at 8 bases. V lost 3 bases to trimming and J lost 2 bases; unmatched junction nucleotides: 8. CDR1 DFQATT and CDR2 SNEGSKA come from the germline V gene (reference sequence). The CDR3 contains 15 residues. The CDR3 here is CSASPWTGRQETQYF. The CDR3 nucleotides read TGCAGTGCTAGCCCCTGGACAGGGAGGCAAGAGACCCAGTACTTC.

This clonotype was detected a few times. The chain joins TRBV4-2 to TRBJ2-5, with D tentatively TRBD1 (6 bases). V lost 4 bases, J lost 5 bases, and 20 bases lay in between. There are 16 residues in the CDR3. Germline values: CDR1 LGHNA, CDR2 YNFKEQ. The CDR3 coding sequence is TGTGCCAGCAGCCGAGATGGGGGCAGGGCTAGGGAGACCCAGTACTTC. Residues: CASSRDGGRARETQYF.

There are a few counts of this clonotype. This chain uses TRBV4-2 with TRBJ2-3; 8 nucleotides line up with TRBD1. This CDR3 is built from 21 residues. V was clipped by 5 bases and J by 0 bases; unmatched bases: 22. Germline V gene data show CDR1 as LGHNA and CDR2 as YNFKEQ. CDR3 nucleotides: TGTGCCAGCAGCGAGTGGGCCCCGGACAGGGAGGCTTTCGCTAGCACAGATACGCAGTATTTT. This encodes CASSEWAPDREAFASTDTQYF.

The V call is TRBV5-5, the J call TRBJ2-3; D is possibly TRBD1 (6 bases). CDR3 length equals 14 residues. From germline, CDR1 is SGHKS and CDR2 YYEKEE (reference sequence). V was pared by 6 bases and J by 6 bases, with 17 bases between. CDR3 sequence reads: CASNFRGPDDTQYF. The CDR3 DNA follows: TGTGCCAGCAACTTCAGGGGCCCGGATGATACGCAGTATTTT. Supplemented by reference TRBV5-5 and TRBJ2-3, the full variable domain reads DAGVTQSPTHLIKTRGQQVTLRCSPISGHKSVSWYQQVLGQGPQFIFQYYEKEERGRGNFPDRFSARQFPNYSSELNVNALLLGDSALYLCASNFRGPDDTQYFGPGTRLTVL.

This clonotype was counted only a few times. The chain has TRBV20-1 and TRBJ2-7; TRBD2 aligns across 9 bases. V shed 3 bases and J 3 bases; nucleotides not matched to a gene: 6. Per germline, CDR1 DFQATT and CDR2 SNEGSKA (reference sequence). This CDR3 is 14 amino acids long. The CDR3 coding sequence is TGCAGTGCTAGTCCCCTAGCGGGACGCTACGAGCAGTACTTC. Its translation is CSASPLAGRYEQYF.

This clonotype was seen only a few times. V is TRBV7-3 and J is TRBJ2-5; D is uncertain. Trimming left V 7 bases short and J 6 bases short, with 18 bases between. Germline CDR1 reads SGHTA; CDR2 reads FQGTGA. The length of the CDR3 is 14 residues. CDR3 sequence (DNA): TGTGCCAGCACCCATAAGGGCACCAAGAAGACCCAGTACTTC. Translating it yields CASTHKGTKKTQYF. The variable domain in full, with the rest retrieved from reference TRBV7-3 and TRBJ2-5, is GAGVSQTPSNKVTEKGKYVELRCDPISGHTALYWYRQSLGQGPEFLIYFQGTGAADDSGLPNDRFFAVRPEGSVSTLKIQRTERGDSAVYLCASTHKGTKKTQYFGPGTRLLVL.

The CDR3 nucleotides read TGCGCCAGCAGCCAAGATCCAGGGGCCTCGGACACTGAAGCTTTCTTT. Translating gives CASSQDPGASDTEAFF. J is TRBJ1-1 and V is TRBV4-1; D is possibly TRBD1 (6 bases). Germline CDR1 is MGHRA and CDR2 is YSYEKL. The CDR3 is 16 residues long. V lost 0 bases and J 3 bases, leaving 14 bases between the germline ends.

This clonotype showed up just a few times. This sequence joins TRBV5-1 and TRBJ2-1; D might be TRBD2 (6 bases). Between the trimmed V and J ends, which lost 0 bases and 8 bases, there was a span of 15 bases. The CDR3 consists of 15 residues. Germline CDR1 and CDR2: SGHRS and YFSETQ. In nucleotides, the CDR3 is TGCGCCAGCAGCTTGGAACTGGTAGGAGGGGATGAGCAGTTCTTC. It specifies CASSLELVGGDEQFF.

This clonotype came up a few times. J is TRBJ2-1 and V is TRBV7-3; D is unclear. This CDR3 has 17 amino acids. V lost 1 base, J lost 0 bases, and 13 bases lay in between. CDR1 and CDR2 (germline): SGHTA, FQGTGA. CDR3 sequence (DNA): TGTGCCAGCAGCTTAATAGGTGGAGTGAGCTCCTACAATGAGCAGTTCTTC. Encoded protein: CASSLIGGVSSYNEQFF.

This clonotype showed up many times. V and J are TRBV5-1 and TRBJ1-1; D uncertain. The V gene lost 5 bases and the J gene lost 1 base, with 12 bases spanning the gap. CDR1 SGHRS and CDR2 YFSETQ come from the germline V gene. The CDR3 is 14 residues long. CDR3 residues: CASRAESGNTEAFF. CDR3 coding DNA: TGCGCCAGCAGGGCCGAATCAGGGAACACTGAAGCTTTCTTT.